This TCR beta chain was obtained from a study of Ad26.COV2.S vaccination and SARS-CoV-2 variants. For the study at large: Into the muscle, Ad26.COV2.S was dosed once or twice, 56 days apart.

Sample treatment: over 15 received Ad26.COV2.S at low or high dose, single or two shots; roughly 5 received placebo; per-sample allocation not given. The samples were gathered on day 63 after the first injection of vaccine or placebo. Repertoires were generated with immunoSEQ multiplex PCR, while TCRdb's copy carries only in-frame clones and drops some. Found here are about 680,000 clones, roughly 90% of them singletons; the top ten hold approximately 1.5%. The CDR3 loop spans 15 amino acids. Germline V gives CDR1 SEHNR, CDR2 FQNEAQ (reference sequence). Losses at the gene ends were 5 bases for V and 1 base for J; bases not matched to a gene: 2.

The input for sequencing was peripheral blood, taken in a trial of Ad26.COV2.S vaccine versus placebo. The chain employs TRBV7-9 and TRBJ1-5; TRBD1 aligns across 10 bases. This sequence originates from a person between 18 and 60 years old who received the Ad26.COV2.S COVID-19 vaccine or a placebo. CDR3 in DNA: TGTGCCAGCAGCAAGGACAGGGGGAGCAATCAGCCCCAGCATTTT. Its translation is CASSKDRGSNQPQHF.